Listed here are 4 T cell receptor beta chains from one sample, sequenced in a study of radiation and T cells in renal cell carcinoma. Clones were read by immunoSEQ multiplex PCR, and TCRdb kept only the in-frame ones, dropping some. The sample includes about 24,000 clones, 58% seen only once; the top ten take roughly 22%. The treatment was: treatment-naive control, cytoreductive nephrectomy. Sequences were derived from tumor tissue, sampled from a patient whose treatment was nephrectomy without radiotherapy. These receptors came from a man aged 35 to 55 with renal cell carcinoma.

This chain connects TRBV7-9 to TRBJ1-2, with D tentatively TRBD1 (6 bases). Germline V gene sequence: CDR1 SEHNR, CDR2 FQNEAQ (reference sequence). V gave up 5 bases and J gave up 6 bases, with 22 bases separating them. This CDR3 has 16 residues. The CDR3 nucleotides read TGTGCCAGCAGCCGGTCTGCGGGGGGCGGGATCAATGGCTACACCTTC. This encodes CASSRSAGGGINGYTF.

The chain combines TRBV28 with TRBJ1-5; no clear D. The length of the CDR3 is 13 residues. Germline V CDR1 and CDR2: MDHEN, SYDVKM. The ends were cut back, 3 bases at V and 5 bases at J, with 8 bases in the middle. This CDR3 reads CASSFYRDQPQHF. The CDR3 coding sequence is TGTGCCAGCAGTTTCTATCGGGATCAGCCCCAGCATTTT.

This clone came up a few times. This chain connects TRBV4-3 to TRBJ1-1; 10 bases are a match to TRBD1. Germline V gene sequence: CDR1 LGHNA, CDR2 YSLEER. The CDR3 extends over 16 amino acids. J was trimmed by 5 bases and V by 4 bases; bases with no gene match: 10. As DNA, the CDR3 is TGCGCCAGCAGCCCCAGCCGACAGGGGGCAGGAACTGAAGCTTTCTTT. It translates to CASSPSRQGAGTEAFF.

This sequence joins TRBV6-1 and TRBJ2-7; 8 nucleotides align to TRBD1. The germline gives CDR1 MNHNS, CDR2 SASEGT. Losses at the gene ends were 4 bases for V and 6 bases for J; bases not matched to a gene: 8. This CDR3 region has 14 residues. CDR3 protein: CASSVGTGAVEQYV. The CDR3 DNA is TGTGCCAGCAGTGTGGGGACAGGCGCAGTCGAGCAGTACGTC.